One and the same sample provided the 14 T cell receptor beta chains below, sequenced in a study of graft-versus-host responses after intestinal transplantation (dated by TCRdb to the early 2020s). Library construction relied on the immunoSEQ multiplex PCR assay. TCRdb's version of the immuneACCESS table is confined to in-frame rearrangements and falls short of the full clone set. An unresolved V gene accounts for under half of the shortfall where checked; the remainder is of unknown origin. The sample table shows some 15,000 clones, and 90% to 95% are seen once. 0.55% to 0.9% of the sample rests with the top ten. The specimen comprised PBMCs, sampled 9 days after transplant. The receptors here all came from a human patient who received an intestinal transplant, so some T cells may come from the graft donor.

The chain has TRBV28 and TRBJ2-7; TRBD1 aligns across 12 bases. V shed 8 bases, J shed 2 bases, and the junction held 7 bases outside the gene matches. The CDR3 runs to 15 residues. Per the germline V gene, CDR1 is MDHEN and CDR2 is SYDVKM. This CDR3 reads CASRKGTGGTYEQYF. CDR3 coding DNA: TGTGCCAGCCGGAAGGGGACAGGGGGCACCTACGAGCAGTACTTC.

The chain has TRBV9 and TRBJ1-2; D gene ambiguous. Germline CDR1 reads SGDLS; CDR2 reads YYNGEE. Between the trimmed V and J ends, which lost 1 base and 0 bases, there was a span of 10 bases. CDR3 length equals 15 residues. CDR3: CASSVSQRANYGYTF. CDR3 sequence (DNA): TGTGCCAGCAGCGTATCTCAGAGAGCTAACTATGGCTACACCTTC.

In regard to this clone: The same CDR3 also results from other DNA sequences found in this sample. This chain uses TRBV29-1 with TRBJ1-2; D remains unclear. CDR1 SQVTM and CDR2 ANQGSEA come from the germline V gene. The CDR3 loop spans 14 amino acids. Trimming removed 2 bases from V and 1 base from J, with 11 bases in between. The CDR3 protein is CSVESGQINYGYTF. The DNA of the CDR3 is TGCAGCGTTGAATCTGGGCAAATTAACTATGGCTACACCTTC.

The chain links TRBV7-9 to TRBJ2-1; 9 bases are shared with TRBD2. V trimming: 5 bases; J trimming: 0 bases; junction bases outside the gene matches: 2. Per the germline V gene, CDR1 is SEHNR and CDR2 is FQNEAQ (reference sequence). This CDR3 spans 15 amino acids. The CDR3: CASSLSGSSYNEQFF. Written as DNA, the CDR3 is TGTGCCAGCAGCCTTAGCGGGAGCTCCTACAATGAGCAGTTCTTC.

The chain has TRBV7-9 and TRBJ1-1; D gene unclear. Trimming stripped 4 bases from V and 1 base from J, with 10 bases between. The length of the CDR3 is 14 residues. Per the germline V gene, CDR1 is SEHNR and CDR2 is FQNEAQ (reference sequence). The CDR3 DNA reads TGTGCCAGCAGCTACAGCCATCCGAACACTGAAGCTTTCTTT. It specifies CASSYSHPNTEAFF.

DNA for the CDR3: TGTGCCAGCAGTGAATTCGGGACTAGCTTGGGGGATGAGCAGTTCTTC. Encoded protein: CASSEFGTSLGDEQFF. The J gene is TRBJ2-1, the V gene TRBV2; 9 bases fit TRBD2. Trimming at V came to 2 bases and at J to 8 bases, leaving 10 bases not matched to a gene. Germline V gene lookup returns CDR1 SNHLY and CDR2 FYNNEI. The CDR3 is 16 amino acids.

The CDR3 protein is CASSSNIRSRQREQYF. CDR3 nucleotide sequence: TGTGCCAGCAGTTCCAATATCCGATCTAGACAAAGGGAGCAGTACTTC. The genes are TRBV28 and TRBJ2-7, with D unclear. The V gene's germline CDR1 is MDHEN and CDR2 SYDVKM. The CDR3 loop spans 16 amino acids. Trimming shortened V by 4 bases and J by 7 bases, and 23 bases separated the two germline ends.

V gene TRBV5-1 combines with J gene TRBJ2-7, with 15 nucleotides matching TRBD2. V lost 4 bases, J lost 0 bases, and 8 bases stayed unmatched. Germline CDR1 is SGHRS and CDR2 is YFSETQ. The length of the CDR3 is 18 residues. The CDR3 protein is CASSDAPGLAGGSYEQYF. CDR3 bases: TGCGCCAGCAGCGATGCACCGGGACTAGCGGGAGGCTCCTACGAGCAGTACTTC.

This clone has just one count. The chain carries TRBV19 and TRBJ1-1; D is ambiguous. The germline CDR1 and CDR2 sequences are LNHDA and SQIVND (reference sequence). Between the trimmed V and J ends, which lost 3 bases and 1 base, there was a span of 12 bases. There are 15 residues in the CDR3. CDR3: CASSIQPNQNTEAFF. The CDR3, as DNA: TGTGCCAGTAGTATCCAACCTAACCAGAACACTGAAGCTTTCTTT.

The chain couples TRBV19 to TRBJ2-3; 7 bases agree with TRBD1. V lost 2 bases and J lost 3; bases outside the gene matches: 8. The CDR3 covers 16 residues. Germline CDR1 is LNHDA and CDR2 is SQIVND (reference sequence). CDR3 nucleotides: TGTGCCAGTAGTATAAGCGCAGGGGGTCGGACAGATACGCAGTATTTT. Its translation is CASSISAGGRTDTQYF.

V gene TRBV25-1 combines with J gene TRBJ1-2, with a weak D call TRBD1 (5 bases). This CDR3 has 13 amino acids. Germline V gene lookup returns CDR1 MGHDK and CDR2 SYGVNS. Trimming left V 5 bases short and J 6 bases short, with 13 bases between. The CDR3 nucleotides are TGTGCCAGCAGTCTGACAGTCGTTGATGGCTACACCTTC. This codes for CASSLTVVDGYTF.

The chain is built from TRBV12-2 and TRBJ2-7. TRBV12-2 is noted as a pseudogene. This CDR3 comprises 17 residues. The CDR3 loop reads CASRLGQLVLSSYEQYF. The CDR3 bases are TGTGCAAGTCGCTTAGGGCAGTTAGTGCTCAGCTCCTACGAGCAGTACTTC.

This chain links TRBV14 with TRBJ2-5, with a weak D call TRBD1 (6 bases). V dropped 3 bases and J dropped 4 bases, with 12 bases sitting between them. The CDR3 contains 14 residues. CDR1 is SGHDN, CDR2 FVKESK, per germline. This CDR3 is CASSHLEQGETQYF. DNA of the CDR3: TGTGCCAGCAGCCACCTGGAACAGGGAGAGACCCAGTACTTC.

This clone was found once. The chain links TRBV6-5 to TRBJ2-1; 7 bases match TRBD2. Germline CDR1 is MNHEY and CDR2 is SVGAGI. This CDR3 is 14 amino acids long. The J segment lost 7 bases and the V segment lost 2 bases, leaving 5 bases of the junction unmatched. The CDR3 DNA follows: TGTGCCAGCAGTTACGGGGCGGGAGTGAATGAGCAGTTCTTC. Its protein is CASSYGAGVNEQFF.